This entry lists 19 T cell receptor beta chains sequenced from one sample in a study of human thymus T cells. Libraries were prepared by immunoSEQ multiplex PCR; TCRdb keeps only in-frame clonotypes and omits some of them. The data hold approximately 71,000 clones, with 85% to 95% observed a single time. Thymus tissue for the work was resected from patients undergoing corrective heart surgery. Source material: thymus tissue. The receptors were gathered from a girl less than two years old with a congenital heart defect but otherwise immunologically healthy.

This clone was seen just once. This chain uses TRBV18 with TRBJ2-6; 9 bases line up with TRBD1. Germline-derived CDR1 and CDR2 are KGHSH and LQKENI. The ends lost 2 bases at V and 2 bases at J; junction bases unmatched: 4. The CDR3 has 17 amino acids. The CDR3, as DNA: TGTGCCAGCTCACCAGGCGACAGGGGGACTGGGGCCAACGTCCTGACTTTC. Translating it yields CASSPGDRGTGANVLTF.

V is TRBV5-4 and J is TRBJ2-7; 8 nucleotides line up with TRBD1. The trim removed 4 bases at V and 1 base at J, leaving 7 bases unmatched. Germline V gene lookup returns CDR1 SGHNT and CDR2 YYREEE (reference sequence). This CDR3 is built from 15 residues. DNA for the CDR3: TGTGCCAGCAGCAACGGGACAGGCCCTTCCTACGAGCAGTACTTC. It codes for CASSNGTGPSYEQYF.

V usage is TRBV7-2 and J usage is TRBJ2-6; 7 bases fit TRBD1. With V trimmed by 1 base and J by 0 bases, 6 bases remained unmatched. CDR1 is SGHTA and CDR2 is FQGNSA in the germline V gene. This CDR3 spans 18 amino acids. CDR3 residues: CASSLVQGFLSGANVLTF. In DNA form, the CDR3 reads TGTGCCAGCAGCTTAGTACAGGGGTTCCTCTCTGGGGCCAACGTCCTGACTTTC.

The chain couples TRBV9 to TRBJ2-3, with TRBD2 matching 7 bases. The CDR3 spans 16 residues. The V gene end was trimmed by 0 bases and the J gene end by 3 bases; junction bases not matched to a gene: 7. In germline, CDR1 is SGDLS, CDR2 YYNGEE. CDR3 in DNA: TGTGCCAGCAGCGTAGAAGCGGGAAAGGCGACAGATACGCAGTATTTT. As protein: CASSVEAGKATDTQYF.

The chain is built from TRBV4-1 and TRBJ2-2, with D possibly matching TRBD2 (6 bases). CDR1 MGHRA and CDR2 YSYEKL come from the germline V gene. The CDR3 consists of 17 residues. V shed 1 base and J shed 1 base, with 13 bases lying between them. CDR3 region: CASSQVLLAGNTGELFF. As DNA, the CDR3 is TGCGCCAGCAGCCAAGTGTTACTAGCCGGGAACACCGGGGAGCTGTTTTTT.

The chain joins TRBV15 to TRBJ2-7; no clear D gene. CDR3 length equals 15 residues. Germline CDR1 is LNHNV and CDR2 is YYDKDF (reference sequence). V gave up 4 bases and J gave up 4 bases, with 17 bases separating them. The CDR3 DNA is TGTGCCACCAGCAAAAGTTGCCGACCCGGTTACGAGCAGTACTTC. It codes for CATSKSCRPGYEQYF.

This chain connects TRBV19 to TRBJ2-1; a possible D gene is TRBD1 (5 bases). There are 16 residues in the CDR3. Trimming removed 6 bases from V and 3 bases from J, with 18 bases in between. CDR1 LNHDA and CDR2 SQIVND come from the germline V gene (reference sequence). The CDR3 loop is CASSRIRVHYYNEQFF. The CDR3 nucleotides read TGTGCCAGTAGCCGCATCAGGGTTCACTACTACAATGAGCAGTTCTTC.

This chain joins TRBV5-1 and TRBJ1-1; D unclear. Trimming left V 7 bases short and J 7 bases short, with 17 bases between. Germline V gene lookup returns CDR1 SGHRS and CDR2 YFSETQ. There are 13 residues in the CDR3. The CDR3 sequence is CASWKPDGDEAFF. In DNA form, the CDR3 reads TGCGCCAGCTGGAAACCCGACGGGGATGAAGCTTTCTTT.

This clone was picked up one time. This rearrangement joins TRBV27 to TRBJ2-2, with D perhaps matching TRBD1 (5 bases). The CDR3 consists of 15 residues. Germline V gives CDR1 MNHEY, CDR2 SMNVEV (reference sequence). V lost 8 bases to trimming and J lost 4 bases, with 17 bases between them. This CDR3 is CASGVTQGFTGELFF. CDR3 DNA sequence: TGTGCCAGCGGAGTGACCCAGGGTTTCACCGGGGAGCTGTTTTTT.

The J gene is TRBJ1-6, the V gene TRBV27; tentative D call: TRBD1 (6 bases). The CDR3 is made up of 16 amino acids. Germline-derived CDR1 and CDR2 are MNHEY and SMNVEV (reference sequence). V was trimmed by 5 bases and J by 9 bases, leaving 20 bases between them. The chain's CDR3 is CASSPRTGAPSSPLHF. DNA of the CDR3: TGTGCCAGCAGTCCCCGTACGGGGGCACCATCTTCACCCCTCCACTTT.

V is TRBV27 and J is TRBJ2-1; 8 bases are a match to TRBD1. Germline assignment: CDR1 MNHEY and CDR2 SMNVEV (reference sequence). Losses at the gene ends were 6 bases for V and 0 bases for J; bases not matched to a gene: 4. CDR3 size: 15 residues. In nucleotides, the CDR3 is TGTGCCAGCAGCCGGGACAGGAGCTCCTACAATGAGCAGTTCTTC. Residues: CASSRDRSSYNEQFF.

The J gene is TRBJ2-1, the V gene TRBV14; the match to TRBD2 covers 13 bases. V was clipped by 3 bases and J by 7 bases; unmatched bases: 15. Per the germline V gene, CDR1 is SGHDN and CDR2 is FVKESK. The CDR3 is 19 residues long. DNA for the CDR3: TGTGCCAGCAGCCACCAACTAGCGGGAGGGCACCCGGCTAAGAATGAGCAGTTCTTC. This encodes CASSHQLAGGHPAKNEQFF.

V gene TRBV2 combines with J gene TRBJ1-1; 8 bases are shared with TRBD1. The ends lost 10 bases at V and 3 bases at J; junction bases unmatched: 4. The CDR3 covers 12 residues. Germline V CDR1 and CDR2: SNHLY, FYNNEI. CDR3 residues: CATNRGYTEAFF. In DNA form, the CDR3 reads TGTGCCACGAACAGGGGGTACACTGAAGCTTTCTTT.

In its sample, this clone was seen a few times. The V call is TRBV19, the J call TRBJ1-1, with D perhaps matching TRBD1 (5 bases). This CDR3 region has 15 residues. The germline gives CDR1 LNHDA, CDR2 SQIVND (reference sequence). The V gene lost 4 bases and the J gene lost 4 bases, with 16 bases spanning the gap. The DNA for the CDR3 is TGTGCCAGTAGTACCCTCTCCCGACAGTCCACTGAAGCTTTCTTT. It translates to CASSTLSRQSTEAFF.

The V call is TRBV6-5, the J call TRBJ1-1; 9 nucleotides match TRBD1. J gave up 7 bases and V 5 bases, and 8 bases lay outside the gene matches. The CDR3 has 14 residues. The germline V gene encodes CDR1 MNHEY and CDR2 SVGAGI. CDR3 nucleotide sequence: TGTGCCAGCAGTCTGACAGGGGGGACCGGTGAAGCTTTCTTT. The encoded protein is CASSLTGGTGEAFF.

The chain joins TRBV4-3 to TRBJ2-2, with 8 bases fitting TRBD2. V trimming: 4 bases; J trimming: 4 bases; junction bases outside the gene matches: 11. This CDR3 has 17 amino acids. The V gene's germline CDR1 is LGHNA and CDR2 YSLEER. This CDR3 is CASSPKGSGSITGELFF. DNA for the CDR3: TGCGCCAGCAGCCCAAAGGGGAGCGGGAGTATCACCGGGGAGCTGTTTTTT.

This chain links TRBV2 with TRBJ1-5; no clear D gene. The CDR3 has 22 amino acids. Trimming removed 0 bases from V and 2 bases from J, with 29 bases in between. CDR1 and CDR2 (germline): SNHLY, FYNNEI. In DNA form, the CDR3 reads TGTGCCAGCAGTGAAGCGGACCTCCCCACGCCCGGGAGGCGGGCTTGCAATCAGCCCCAGCATTTT. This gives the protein CASSEADLPTPGRRACNQPQHF.

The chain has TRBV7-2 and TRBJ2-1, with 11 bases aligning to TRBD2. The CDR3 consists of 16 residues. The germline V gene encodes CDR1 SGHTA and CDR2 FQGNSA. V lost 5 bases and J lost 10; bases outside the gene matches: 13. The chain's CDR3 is CASSPTRLAGPGEQFF. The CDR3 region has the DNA TGTGCCAGCAGCCCAACCCGACTAGCGGGACCTGGGGAGCAGTTCTTC.

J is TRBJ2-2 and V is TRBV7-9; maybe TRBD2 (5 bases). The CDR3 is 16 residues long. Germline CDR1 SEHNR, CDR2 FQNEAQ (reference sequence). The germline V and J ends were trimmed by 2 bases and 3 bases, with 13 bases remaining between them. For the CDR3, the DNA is TGTGCCAGCAGCTTACAAGGAGAGAGGGACACCGGGGAGCTGTTTTTT. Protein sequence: CASSLQGERDTGELFF.